The T cell receptor beta chain described here comes from a study of blood T cells in healthy people across ages. Study-wide context: Through template switching, about one barcoded beta molecule was captured per two T cells, as measured in model experiments.

The CDR3 covers 18 residues. V lost 0 bases, J lost 1 base, and 16 bases lay in between. Germline CDR1 MGHRA, CDR2 YSYEKL. This clonotype has just a few counts. Its specificity is not known. Notes on the study in general: Long-lived and aged donors differed, with more naive CD4+ cells and higher diversity in the long-lived. There was no known CMV status for donors, so expanded clonotype changes were possibly confounded.

Primers used in a second PCR of about 7 to 11 cycles were a sample-barcoded 5' primer and a J-beta primer mix. Each CDR3 protein gets one entry after TCRdb re-called the 5' RACE reads with MiXCR. The table has about 1.4 million distinct CDR3 sequences, roughly 64% seen once. Per sample, extraction of total RNA gave at least 6 micrograms in every case. This rearrangement joins TRBV4-1 to TRBJ1-5; no clear D. The sequence derives from a man between 18 and 35 years old in good health. The sequenced sample consisted of blood. The CDR3 region has the DNA TGCGCCAGCAGCCAAGAAGGACGCGGGCCCTTGAGCAATCAGCCCCAGCATTTT. Translated, it gives CASSQEGRGPLSNQPQHF.